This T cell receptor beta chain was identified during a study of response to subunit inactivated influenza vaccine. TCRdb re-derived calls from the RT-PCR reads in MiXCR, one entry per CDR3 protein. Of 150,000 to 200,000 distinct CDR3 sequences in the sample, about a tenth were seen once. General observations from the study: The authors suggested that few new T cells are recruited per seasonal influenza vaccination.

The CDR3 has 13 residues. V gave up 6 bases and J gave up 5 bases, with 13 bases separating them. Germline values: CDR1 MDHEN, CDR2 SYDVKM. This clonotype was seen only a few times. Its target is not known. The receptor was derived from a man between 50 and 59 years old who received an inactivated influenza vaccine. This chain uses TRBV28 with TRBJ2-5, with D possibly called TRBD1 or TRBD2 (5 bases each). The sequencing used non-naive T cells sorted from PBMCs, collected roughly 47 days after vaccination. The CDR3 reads CASSRDLGETQYF. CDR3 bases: TGTGCCAGCAGCCGGGACCTGGGGGAGACCCAGTACTTC.